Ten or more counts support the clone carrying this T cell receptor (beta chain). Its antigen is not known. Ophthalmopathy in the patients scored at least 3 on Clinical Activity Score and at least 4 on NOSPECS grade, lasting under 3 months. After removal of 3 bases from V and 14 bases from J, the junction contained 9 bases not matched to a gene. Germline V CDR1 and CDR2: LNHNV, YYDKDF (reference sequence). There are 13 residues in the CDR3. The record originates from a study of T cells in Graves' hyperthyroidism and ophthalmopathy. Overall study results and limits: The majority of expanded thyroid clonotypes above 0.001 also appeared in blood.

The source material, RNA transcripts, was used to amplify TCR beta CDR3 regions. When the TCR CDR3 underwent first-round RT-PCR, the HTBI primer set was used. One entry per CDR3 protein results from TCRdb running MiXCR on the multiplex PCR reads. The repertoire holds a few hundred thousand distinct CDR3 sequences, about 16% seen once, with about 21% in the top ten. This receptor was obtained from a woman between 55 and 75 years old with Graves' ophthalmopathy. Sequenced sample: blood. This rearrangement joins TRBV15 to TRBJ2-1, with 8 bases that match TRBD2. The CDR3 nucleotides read TGTGCCACCAGCAGTCGGGGCGGGAGGTGGAAGTTCTTC. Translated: CATSSRGGRWKFF.